The 5 T cell receptor beta chains presented below share a single source sample, sequenced in a study of monozygotic twins with inflammatory bowel disease. One entry per CDR3 protein, without DNA, is what TCRdb gives after re-calling the 5' RACE reads. Its clone listing holds approximately 400,000 distinct CDR3 sequences. Specimen: blood. The receptors were gathered from a human donor with ulcerative colitis or Crohn's disease, or a healthy co-twin of an affected twin (not recorded which).

The CDR3 loop is CASSDRDEINEQFF. This rearrangement joins TRBV6-1 to TRBJ2-1; TCRdb picks TRBD1, but there is no DNA to check that call. Germline CDR1 MNHNS, CDR2 SASEGT. This CDR3 spans 14 amino acids.

J is TRBJ2-2 and V is TRBV3-1; TCRdb outputs TRBD1, but without DNA this stays unchecked. CDR1 is LGHDT, CDR2 YNNKEL, per germline (reference sequence). The CDR3 sequence is 16 residues long. The CDR3 protein is CASSQVSGQLSGELFF.

The J gene is TRBJ2-1, the V gene TRBV5-1; TCRdb gives TRBD2 as the D gene, but with no DNA this cannot be confirmed. The CDR3 totals 18 residues. The germline gives CDR1 SGHRS, CDR2 YFSETQ. CDR3 protein: CASSLVLPSGRYRNEQFF.

The chain carries TRBV7-9 and TRBJ2-7; TCRdb lists TRBD1, though no DNA is available to test this call. Germline V gene lookup returns CDR1 SEHNR and CDR2 FQNEAQ (reference sequence). The CDR3 runs 13 residues. The CDR3 protein is CASAPSHSYEQYF.

This sequence joins TRBV27 and TRBJ2-7. Germline values: CDR1 MNHEY, CDR2 SMNVEV (reference sequence). The CDR3 totals 12 residues. The CDR3 loop reads CASRRGSYEQYF.